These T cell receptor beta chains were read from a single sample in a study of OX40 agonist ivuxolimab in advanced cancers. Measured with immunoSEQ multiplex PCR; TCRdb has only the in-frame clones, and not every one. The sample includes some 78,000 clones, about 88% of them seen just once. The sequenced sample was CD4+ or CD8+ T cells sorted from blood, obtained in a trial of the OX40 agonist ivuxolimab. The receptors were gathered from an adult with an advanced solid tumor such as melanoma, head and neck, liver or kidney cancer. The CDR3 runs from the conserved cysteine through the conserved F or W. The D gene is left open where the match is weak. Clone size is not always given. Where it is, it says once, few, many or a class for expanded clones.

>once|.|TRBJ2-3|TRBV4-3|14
CASSQAMSGDTQYF
TGCGCCAGCAGCCAAGCCATGAGCGGCGATACGCAGTATTTT
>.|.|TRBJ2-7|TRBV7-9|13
CASSLAGTYEQYF
TGTGCCAGCAGCTTAGCAGGGACCTACGAGCAGTACTTC
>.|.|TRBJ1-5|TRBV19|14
CASSTRTANQPQHF
TGTGCCAGTAGTACCCGGACAGCGAATCAGCCCCAGCATTTT
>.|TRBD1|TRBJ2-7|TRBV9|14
CASSVDGQGYEQYF
TGTGCCAGCAGCGTAGACGGACAGGGGTACGAGCAGTACTTC
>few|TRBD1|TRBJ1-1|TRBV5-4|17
CASSLAGAGGDGTEAFF
TGTGCCAGCAGCTTGGCAGGGGCAGGGGGCGATGGCACTGAAGCTTTCTTT
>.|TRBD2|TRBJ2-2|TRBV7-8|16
CASSSSGRALAGELFF
TGTGCCAGCAGCTCTAGCGGGAGGGCCTTGGCCGGGGAGCTGTTTTTT
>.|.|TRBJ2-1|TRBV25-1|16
CASSEFRGGVRNEQFF
TGTGCCAGCAGTGAATTCCGGGGAGGAGTACGGAATGAGCAGTTCTTC
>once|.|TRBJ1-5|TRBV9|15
CASSRGGGPNQPQHF
TGTGCCAGCAGCCGCGGGGGGGGCCCCAATCAGCCCCAGCATTTT
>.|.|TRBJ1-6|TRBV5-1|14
CASSPESGNSPLHF
TGCGCCAGCAGCCCCGAATCTGGGAATTCACCCCTCCACTTT
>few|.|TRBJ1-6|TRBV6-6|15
CASRSQGWDNSPLHF
TGTGCCAGCAGATCACAGGGATGGGATAATTCACCCCTCCACTTT
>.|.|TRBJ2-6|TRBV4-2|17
CASSQDTGGAGANVLTF
TGTGCCAGCAGCCAAGACACAGGGGGGGCTGGGGCCAACGTCCTGACTTTC
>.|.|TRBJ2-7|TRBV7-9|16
CASSLFSFRTSDEQYF
TGTGCCAGCAGCTTATTTAGTTTTAGGACCTCAGACGAGCAGTACTTC
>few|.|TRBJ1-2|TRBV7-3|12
CASSLTSGRYTF
TGTGCCAGCAGCTTAACCTCAGGGCGCTACACCTTC
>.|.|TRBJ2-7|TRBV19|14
CASVKGAGSYEQYF
TGTGCCAGTGTAAAAGGAGCGGGCTCCTACGAGCAGTACTTC
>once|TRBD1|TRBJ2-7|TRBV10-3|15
CAISGTGTLTYEQYF
TGTGCCATCAGTGGGACAGGGACCCTGACCTACGAGCAGTACTTC
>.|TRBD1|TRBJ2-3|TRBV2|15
CASSEMGQGADTQYF
TGTGCCAGCAGTGAGATGGGACAGGGTGCAGATACGCAGTATTTT
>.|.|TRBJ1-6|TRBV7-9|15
CASSSVDSRNSPLHF
TGTGCCAGCAGCTCCGTCGACAGCCGTAATTCACCCCTCCACTTT
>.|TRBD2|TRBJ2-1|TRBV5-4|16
CASSLVSSGNYNEQFF
TGTGCCAGCAGCTTGGTTTCTAGCGGGAACTACAATGAGCAGTTCTTC
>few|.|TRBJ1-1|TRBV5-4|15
CASSPRTLSDTEAFF
TGTGCCAGCAGCCCAAGGACTCTTTCCGACACTGAAGCTTTCTTT
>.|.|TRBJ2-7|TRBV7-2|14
CASSPMAGSYEQYF
TGTGCCAGCAGCCCAATGGCGGGGTCCTACGAGCAGTACTTC
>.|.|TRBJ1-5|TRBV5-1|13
CASSLGSNQPQHF
TGCGCCAGCAGCTTGGGAAGCAATCAGCCCCAGCATTTT
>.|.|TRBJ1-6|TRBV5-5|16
CASSSLAGGSNSPLHF
TGTGCCAGCAGCTCCCTGGCGGGAGGGAGTAATTCACCCCTCCACTTT
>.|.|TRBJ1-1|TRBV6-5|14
CASSRDTSGAEAFF
TGTGCCAGCAGCCGGGACACCTCCGGGGCTGAAGCTTTCTTT
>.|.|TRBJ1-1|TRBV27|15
CASRTFQGGHTEAFF
TGTGCCAGCAGGACTTTCCAGGGTGGGCACACTGAAGCTTTCTTT
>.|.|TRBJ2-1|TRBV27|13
CASSPMINYEQFF
TGTGCCAGCAGCCCGATGATTAACTATGAGCAGTTCTTC
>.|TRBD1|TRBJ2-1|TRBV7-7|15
CASSTGTGHYNEQFF
TGTGCCAGCAGCACCGGGACAGGACACTACAATGAGCAGTTCTTC
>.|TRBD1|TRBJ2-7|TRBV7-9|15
CASSHTGTGGYEQYF
TGTGCCAGCAGCCACACCGGGACAGGGGGCTACGAGCAGTACTTC
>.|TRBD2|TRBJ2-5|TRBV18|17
CASSPRTSGGPSGEQYF
TGTGCCAGCTCACCACGGACTAGCGGGGGGCCCTCGGGTGAGCAGTACTTC
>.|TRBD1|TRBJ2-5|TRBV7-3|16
CASSLTGQGARETQYF
TGTGCCAGCAGCTTAACGGGTCAGGGGGCGAGGGAGACCCAGTACTTC
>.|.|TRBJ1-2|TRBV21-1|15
CASSLQQRANYGYTF
TGTGCCAGCAGCCTACAACAGAGAGCTAACTATGGCTACACCTTC
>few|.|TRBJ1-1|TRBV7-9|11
CASAPWREAFF
TGTGCCAGCGCTCCCTGGCGGGAAGCTTTCTTT
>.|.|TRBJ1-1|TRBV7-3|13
CASSLPGNTEAFF
TGTGCCAGCAGCTTACCCGGGAACACTGAAGCTTTCTTT
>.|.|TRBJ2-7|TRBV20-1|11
CSVRGLGEQYF
TGCAGTGTACGGGGGCTGGGGGAGCAGTACTTC
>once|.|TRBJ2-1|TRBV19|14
CASSGSSSYNEQFF
TGTGCCAGTAGTGGGAGTAGCTCCTACAATGAGCAGTTCTTC
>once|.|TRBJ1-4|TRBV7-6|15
CASSFNSATNEKLFF
TGTGCCAGCAGCTTCAATTCCGCAACTAATGAAAAACTGTTTTTT
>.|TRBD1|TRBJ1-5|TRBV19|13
CASKQGANQPQHF
TGTGCCAGTAAACAGGGGGCGAATCAGCCCCAGCATTTT
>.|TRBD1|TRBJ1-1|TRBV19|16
CASSFANQGGRTEAFF
TGTGCCAGTAGTTTCGCGAACCAGGGGGGGAGGACTGAAGCTTTCTTT
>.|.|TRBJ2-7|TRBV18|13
CASSPWNLGEQYF
TGTGCCAGCTCACCATGGAACCTGGGCGAGCAGTACTTC
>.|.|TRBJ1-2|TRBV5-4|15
CASSPGTNPNYGYTF
TGTGCCAGCAGCCCAGGGACTAACCCTAACTATGGCTACACCTTC
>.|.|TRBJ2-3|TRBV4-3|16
CASSQELAGGTDTQYF
TGCGCCAGCAGCCAAGAACTAGCAGGGGGGACAGATACGCAGTATTTT
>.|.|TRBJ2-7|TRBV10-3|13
CAIQGRLTYEQYF
TGTGCCATCCAGGGACGGCTGACCTACGAGCAGTACTTC
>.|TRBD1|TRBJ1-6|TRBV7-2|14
CASSYRGNDSPLHF
TGTGCCAGCAGTTACAGGGGTAATGATTCACCCCTCCACTTT
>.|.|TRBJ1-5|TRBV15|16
CATSRAPVGSNQPQHF
TGTGCCACCAGCAGAGCCCCAGTGGGGAGCAATCAGCCCCAGCATTTT
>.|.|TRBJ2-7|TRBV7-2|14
CASSRTRGGYEQYF
TGTGCCAGCAGCCGAACAAGGGGTGGGTACGAGCAGTACTTC
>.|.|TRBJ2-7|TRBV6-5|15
CASSSTGSLGYEQYF
TGTGCCAGCAGTTCCACCGGGTCCTTGGGCTACGAGCAGTACTTC
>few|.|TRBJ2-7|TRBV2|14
CASIRGAFSYEQYF
TGTGCCAGCATCCGAGGGGCTTTCTCCTACGAGCAGTACTTC
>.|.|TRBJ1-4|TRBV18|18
CASSPLDLGLGTNEKLFF
TGTGCCAGCTCACCACTTGATCTGGGACTCGGAACTAATGAAAAACTGTTTTTT
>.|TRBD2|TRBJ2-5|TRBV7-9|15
CASSLEAGVIETQYF
TGTGCCAGCAGCTTAGAAGCGGGAGTCATAGAGACCCAGTACTTC
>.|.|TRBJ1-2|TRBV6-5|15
CASRTDRHVNYGYTF
TGTGCCAGCAGGACCGACAGACACGTTAACTATGGCTACACCTTC
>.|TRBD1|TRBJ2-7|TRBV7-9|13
CASSSDRAHEQYF
TGTGCCAGCAGCTCGGACAGGGCCCACGAGCAGTACTTC
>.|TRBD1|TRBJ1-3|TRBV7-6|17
CASSQGQGAEPGNTIYF
TGTGCCAGCAGCCAGGGACAGGGGGCCGAACCCGGAAACACCATATATTTT
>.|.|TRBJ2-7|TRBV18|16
CASSPPMSSSLGEQYF
TGTGCCAGCTCACCCCCTATGTCGTCTTCCCTTGGCGAGCAGTACTTC
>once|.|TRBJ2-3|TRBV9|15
CASSAGLQSTDTQYF
TGTGCCAGCAGCGCCGGACTCCAAAGCACAGATACGCAGTATTTT
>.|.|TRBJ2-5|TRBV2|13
CASSAGREETQYF
TGTGCCAGCAGTGCGGGTAGAGAAGAGACCCAGTACTTC